The T cell receptor (beta chain) under discussion was sequenced for a study of control samples from healthy donors and cancer patients. Assay: immunoSEQ multiplex PCR; the TCRdb copy retains only in-frame clones and omits some. The table includes approximately 190,000 clones, 91% detected once. The CDR3 has 14 amino acids. The germline V and J ends were trimmed by 6 bases and 4 bases, with 12 bases remaining between them. In germline, CDR1 is SEHNR, CDR2 FQNEAQ (reference sequence). The genes are TRBV7-9 and TRBJ1-4; D might be TRBD1 (5 bases). The TCR comes from a man aged 30-40 years in good health. Input material: blood. CDR3 in DNA: TGTGCCAGCAGGCCCGGGACTGGTAATGAAAAACTGTTTTTT. Its translation is CASRPGTGNEKLFF.